The subject of this entry is one T cell receptor (beta chain). As yet, its antigen is unknown. Germline V gene sequence: CDR1 LNHDA, CDR2 SQIVND (reference sequence). The length of the CDR3 is 13 residues. V was clipped by 7 bases and J by 2 bases; unmatched bases: 3. These data come from a study of cytomegalovirus exposure and HLA in healthy donors. Overall study results and limits: What a later analysis reportedly showed was that an Asian-associated ancestry cluster had fewer N-insertions than the roughly 670-donor mean. The study put about 180 TCR beta chains on its list as cytomegalovirus-associated. Reported findings show TCR beta sequences accurately forecast HLA-A and HLA-B alleles in most subjects. As was reported, the classifier diagnosed cytomegalovirus status with high specificity and sensitivity.

The PCR had 60 Vbeta and 13 Jbeta primers. Sequenced by immunoSEQ multiplex PCR; TCRdb stores in-frame clones only, minus some. There are 80,000 or so clones in the sample; more than 65% occur only once, and 9.5% to 13% lies in the top ten. This receptor was taken from a male donor in good health and CMV-seropositive. The rearrangement joins TRBV19 to TRBJ2-7; 9 nucleotides align to TRBD2. Material for sequencing was PBMCs. The CDR3 bases are TGTGCCAGTAATTTAGCGGGGGCCTACGAGCAGTACTTC. Encoded protein: CASNLAGAYEQYF.